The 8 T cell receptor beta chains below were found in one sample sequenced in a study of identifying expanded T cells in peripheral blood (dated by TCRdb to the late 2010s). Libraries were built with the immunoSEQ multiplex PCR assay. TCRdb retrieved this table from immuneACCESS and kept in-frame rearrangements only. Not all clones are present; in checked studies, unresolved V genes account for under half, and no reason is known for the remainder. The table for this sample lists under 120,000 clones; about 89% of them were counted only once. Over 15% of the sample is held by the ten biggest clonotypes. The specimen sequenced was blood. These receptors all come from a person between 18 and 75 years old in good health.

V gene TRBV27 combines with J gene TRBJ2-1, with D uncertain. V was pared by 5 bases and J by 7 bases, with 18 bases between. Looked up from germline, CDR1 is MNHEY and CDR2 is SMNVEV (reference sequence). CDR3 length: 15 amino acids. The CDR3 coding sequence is TGTGCCAGCAGTCCCGATCTATCGGGTGGGAATGAGCAGTTCTTC. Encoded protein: CASSPDLSGGNEQFF.

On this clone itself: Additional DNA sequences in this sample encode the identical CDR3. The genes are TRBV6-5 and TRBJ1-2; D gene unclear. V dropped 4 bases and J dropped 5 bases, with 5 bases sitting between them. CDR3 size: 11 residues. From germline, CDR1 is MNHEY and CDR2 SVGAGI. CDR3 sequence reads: CASSSHYGYTF. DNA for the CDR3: TGTGCCAGCAGTTCCCATTATGGCTACACCTTC.

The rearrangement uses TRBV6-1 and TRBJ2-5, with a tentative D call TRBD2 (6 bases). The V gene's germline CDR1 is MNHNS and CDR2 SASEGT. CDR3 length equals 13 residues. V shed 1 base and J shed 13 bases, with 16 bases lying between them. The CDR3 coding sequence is TGTGCCAGCAGTGAAGACGATAGCACAGCGGGGTACTTC. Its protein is CASSEDDSTAGYF.

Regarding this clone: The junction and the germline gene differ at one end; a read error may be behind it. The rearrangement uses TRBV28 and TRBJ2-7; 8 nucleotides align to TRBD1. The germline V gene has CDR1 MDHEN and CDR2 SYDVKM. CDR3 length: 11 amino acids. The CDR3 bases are TGTGCCAGCAGCCTTCGACAGGGGAAGCACTTC. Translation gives CASSLRQGKHF.

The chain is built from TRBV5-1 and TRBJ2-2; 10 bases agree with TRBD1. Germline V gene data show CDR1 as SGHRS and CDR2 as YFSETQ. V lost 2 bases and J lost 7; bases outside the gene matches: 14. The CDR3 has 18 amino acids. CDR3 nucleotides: TGCGCCAGCAGCTTTACTGCCGGGACAGGGGCAGTCCACGGGGAGCTGTTTTTT. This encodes CASSFTAGTGAVHGELFF.

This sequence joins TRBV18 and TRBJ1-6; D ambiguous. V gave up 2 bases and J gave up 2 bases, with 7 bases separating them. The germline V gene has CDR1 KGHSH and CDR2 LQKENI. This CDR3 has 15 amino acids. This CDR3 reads CASSPAGTYNSPLHF. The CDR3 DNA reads TGTGCCAGCTCACCAGCAGGCACCTATAATTCACCCCTCCACTTT.

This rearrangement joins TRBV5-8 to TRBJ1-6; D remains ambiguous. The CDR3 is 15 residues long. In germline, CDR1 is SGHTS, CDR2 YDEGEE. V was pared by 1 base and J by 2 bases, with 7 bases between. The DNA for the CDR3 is TGTGCCAGCAGCTTGAGGGTTGCCTATAATTCACCCCTCCACTTT. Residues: CASSLRVAYNSPLHF.

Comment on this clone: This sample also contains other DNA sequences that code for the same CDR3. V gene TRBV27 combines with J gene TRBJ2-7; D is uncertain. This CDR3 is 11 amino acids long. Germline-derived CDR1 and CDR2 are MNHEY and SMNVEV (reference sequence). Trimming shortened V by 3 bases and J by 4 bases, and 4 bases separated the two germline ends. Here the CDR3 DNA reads TGTGCCAGCAGTTTGGGGTACGAGCAGTACTTC. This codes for CASSLGYEQYF.